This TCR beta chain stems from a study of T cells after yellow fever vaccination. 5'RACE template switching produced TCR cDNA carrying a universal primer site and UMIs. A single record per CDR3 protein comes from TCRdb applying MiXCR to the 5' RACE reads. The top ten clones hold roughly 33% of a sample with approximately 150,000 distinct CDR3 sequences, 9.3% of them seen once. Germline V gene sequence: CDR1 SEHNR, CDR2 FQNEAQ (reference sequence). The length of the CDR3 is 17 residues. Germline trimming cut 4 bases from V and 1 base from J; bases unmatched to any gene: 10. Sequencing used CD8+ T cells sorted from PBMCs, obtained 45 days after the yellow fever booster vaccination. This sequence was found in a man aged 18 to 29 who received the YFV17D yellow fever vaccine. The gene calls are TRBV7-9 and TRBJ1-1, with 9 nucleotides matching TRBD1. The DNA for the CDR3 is TGTGCCAGCAGCTCCCGACAGGGGGTAAATAGGAACACTGAAGCTTTCTTT. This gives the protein CASSSRQGVNRNTEAFF.